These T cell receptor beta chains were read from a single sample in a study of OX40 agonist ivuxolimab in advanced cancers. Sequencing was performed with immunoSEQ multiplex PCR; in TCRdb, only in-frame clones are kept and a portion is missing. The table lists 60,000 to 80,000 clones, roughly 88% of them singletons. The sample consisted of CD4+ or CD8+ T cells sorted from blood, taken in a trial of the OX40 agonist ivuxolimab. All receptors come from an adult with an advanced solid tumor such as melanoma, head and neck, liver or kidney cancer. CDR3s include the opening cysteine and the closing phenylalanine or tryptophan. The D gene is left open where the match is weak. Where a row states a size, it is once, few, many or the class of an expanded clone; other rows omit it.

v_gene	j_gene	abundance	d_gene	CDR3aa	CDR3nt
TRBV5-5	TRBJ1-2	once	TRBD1	CASDRASGYGYTF	TGTGCCAGCGACAGGGCGAGCGGCTATGGCTACACCTTC
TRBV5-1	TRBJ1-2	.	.	CASSSTQGSYGYTF	TGCGCCAGCAGCTCCACCCAGGGGTCCTATGGCTACACCTTC
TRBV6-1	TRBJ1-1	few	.	CASSESQATEAFF	TGTGCCAGCAGTGAATCCCAGGCCACTGAAGCTTTCTTT
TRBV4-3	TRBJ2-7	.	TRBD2	CASSQGGGKSYEQYF	TGCGCCAGCAGCCAAGGGGGGGGGAAATCCTACGAGCAGTACTTC
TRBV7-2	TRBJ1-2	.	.	CASSSRQAANYGYTF	TGTGCCAGCAGCTCAAGACAGGCAGCTAACTATGGCTACACCTTC
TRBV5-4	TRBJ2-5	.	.	CASSLGGNSQETQYF	TGTGCCAGCAGCCTGGGGGGTAACTCGCAAGAGACCCAGTACTTC
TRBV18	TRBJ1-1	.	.	CASSPNREIRTEAFF	TGTGCCAGCTCGCCGAACAGGGAGATTCGGACTGAAGCTTTCTTT
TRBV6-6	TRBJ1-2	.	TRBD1	CASRSLTGDGYTF	TGTGCCAGCAGGTCCCTCACAGGGGATGGCTACACCTTC
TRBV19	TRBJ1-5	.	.	CASSIWITGTQPQHF	TGTGCCAGTAGTATTTGGATAACAGGGACTCAGCCCCAGCATTTT
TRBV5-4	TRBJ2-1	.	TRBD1	CASSLGRTGANEQFF	TGTGCCAGCAGCTTGGGGAGGACAGGGGCAAATGAGCAGTTCTTC
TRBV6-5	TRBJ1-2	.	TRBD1	CASRKGTVTGYTF	TGTGCCAGCAGAAAAGGGACAGTAACTGGCTACACCTTC
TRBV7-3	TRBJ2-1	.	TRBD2	CASSPRGANEQFF	TGTGCCAGCAGCCCGCGGGGGGCGAATGAGCAGTTCTTC
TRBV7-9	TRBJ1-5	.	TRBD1	CASSLDLTGGNQPQHF	TGTGCCAGCAGCTTAGATCTGACAGGGGGCAATCAGCCCCAGCATTTT
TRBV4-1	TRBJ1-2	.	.	CASSQGTRGSYDGYTF	TGCGCCAGCAGCCAAGGGACCAGGGGATCTTATGATGGCTACACCTTC
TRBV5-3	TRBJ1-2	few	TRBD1	CARSWGQSDYGYTF	TGTGCCAGAAGCTGGGGACAGTCCGACTATGGCTACACCTTC
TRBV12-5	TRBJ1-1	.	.	CASRSGRVRRAFF	TGTGCTAGTAGATCCGGGCGGGTCCGTCGGGCTTTCTTT
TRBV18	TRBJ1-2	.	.	CASSDQEANYGYTF	TGTGCCAGCTCAGATCAGGAGGCTAACTATGGCTACACCTTC
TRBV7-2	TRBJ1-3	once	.	CASSFGGSGNTIYF	TGTGCCAGCAGCTTTGGGGGGTCTGGAAACACCATATATTTT
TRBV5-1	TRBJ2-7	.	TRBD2	CASSLALADNTYEQYF	TGCGCCAGCAGCTTGGCGCTAGCGGACAACACCTACGAGCAGTACTTC
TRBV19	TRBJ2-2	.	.	CASTPPGHGNTGELFF	TGTGCCAGTACCCCACCGGGACACGGAAACACCGGGGAGCTGTTTTTT
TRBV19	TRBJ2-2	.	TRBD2	CASRTSGAPPNTGELFF	TGTGCCAGTAGAACTAGCGGGGCGCCCCCTAACACCGGGGAGCTGTTTTTT
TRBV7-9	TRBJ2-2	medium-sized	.	CASSLGVGELFF	TGTGCCAGCAGCTTAGGCGTGGGGGAGCTGTTTTTT
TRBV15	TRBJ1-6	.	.	CATSRDPLTQGSPLHF	TGTGCCACCAGCAGAGATCCCCTTACACAGGGTTCACCCCTCCACTTT
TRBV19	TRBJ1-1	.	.	CASSTGWDTEAFF	TGTGCCAGTAGTACAGGGTGGGACACTGAAGCTTTCTTT
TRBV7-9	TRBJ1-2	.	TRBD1	CASSYDRGTGYTF	TGTGCCAGCAGCTACGACAGGGGTACTGGCTACACCTTC
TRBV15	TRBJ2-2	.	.	CATSRTANTGELFF	TGTGCCACCAGCAGAACCGCGAACACCGGGGAGCTGTTTTTT
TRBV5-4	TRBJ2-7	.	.	CASSLRTDLYEQYF	TGTGCCAGCAGCTTGCGAACAGATTTGTACGAGCAGTACTTC
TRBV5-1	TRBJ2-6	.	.	CASSLAEDRSGANVLTF	TGCGCCAGCAGCTTGGCGGAGGATCGCTCTGGGGCCAACGTCCTGACTTTC
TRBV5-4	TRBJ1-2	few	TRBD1	CASSPPSGQGYGYTF	TGTGCCAGCAGCCCCCCATCGGGACAGGGCTATGGCTACACCTTC
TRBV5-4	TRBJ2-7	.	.	CASSRDRFEQYF	TGTGCCAGCAGCCGAGACAGATTCGAGCAGTACTTC
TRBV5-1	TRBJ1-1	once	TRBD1	CASSQDRGLGTEAFF	TGCGCCAGCAGCCAGGACAGGGGGCTAGGCACTGAAGCTTTCTTT
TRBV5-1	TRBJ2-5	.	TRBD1	CASSLGAGQEETQYF	TGCGCCAGCAGCTTGGGGGCCGGACAGGAGGAGACCCAGTACTTC
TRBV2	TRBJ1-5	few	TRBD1	CASSEARTGREPQHF	TGTGCCAGCAGTGAAGCCCGGACAGGGAGGGAGCCCCAGCATTTT
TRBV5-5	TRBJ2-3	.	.	CASSLAQDSTNTQYF	TGTGCCAGCAGCTTGGCTCAGGACAGCACAAATACGCAGTATTTT
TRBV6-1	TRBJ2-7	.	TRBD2	CASSAGGTLNYEQYF	TGTGCCAGCAGTGCGGGGGGGACCTTAAATTACGAGCAGTACTTC
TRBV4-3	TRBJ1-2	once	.	CASSQEPTAVGGYTF	TGCGCCAGCAGCCAAGAACCCACGGCAGTTGGTGGCTACACCTTC
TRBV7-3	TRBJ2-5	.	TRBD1	CASSTGQGAETQYF	TGTGCCAGCAGCACCGGACAGGGAGCAGAGACCCAGTACTTC
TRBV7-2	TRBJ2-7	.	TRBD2	CASSLAPSGGYEQYF	TGTGCCAGCAGCTTAGCGCCTAGCGGGGGCTACGAGCAGTACTTC
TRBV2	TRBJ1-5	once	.	CASSGLGGRQPQHF	TGTGCCAGCAGTGGGTTGGGGGGACGGCAGCCCCAGCATTTT
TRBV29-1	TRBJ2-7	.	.	CSVGDSNKDYEQYF	TGCAGCGTAGGTGACAGCAACAAAGACTACGAGCAGTACTTC
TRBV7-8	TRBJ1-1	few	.	CASSLGSAEAFF	TGTGCCAGCAGCTTAGGAAGCGCTGAAGCTTTCTTT
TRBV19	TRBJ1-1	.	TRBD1	CASSPGQGFWEAFF	TGTGCCAGTAGTCCGGGACAGGGTTTTTGGGAGGCTTTCTTT
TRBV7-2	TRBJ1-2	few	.	CASSLAAGTTGYTF	TGTGCCAGCAGCTTAGCGGCGGGGACAACTGGCTACACCTTC
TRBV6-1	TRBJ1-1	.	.	CASSENIRANTEAFF	TGTGCCAGCAGTGAGAATATCCGGGCGAACACTGAAGCTTTCTTT
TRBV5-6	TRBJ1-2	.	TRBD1	CASSLGDRGGYTF	TGTGCCAGCAGCTTGGGTGACAGGGGTGGCTACACCTTC
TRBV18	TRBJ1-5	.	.	CASSQRQDQPQHF	TGTGCCAGCTCCCAAAGACAGGATCAGCCCCAGCATTTT
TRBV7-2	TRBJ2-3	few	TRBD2	CASSFSGGNADTQYF	TGTGCCAGCAGCTTTAGCGGGGGGAACGCAGATACGCAGTATTTT
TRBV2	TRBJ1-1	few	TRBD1	CAGQGYTEAFF	TGTGCCGGACAGGGGTACACTGAAGCTTTCTTT
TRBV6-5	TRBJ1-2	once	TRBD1	CASSYSAQGVYGYTF	TGTGCCAGCAGTTACTCGGCACAGGGGGTCTATGGCTACACCTTC
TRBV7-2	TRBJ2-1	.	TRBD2	CASSLRASGGAGSEQFF	TGTGCCAGCAGCCTACGGGCTAGCGGGGGGGCCGGGAGTGAGCAGTTCTTC
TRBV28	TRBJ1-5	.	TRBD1	CASSTSGGPRGPQHF	TGTGCCAGCAGTACATCAGGGGGCCCGAGGGGGCCCCAGCATTTT
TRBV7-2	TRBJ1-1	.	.	CASSETVMNTEAFF	TGTGCCAGCAGCGAGACAGTCATGAACACTGAAGCTTTCTTT
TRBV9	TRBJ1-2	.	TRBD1	CASSGQDRGYTF	TGTGCCAGCAGTGGACAGGATCGAGGCTACACCTTC
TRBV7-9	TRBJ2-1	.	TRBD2	CASSYLEGSGGIDEQFF	TGTGCCAGCAGCTACCTAGAGGGGAGCGGGGGGATAGATGAGCAGTTCTTC
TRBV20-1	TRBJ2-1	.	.	CSALGGNEQFF	TGCAGTGCGTTGGGGGGAAATGAGCAGTTCTTC
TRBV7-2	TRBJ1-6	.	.	CASSDGNNSPLHF	TGTGCCAGCAGCGATGGAAATAATTCACCCCTCCACTTT
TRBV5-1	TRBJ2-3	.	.	CASSLKPTTDTQYF	TGCGCCAGCAGCTTAAAGCCTACCACAGATACGCAGTATTTT